Only a few counts were recorded for the clone carrying this T cell receptor beta chain. The antigen is not known. TCRdb redid the calling of the 5' RACE reads with MiXCR, one entry per CDR3 protein. The table includes about 320,000 distinct CDR3 sequences, roughly an eighth detected once. CDR1 and CDR2 (germline): SEHNR, FQNEAQ (reference sequence). V was shortened by 5 bases and J by 6 bases, with 11 bases between the two germline ends. The CDR3 is 12 amino acids. This entry belongs to a study of T-cell memory formation after mild COVID-19. Whole-study context: In these data, TCR clusters were largely donor specific.

Study-wide findings and caveats: CD4/CD8 balance characterized clones contracting day 15 to 85, and CD4+ skew characterized later expanders. The SARS-CoV-2 specificity of second-wave clones reaching peak at day 37 remained unverified. Chiefly within CM and EM were the contracting CD4+ clones; CD8+ ones were within EMRA.

This clonotype originated in a young man who had mild COVID-19 (a few samples of this study predate the infection). Cell type and time point are not known. The sample consisted of PBMCs or a T cell subset sorted from them (not recorded which). This chain links TRBV7-9 with TRBJ2-7; D call uncertain. The chain's CDR3 is CASSLGASEQYV. In nucleotides, the CDR3 is TGTGCCAGCAGCCTCGGCGCTTCCGAGCAGTACGTC.